This TCR beta chain was captured by sequencing in a study of T cells in Graves' hyperthyroidism and ophthalmopathy. Study findings and constraints: Model predictions of ophthalmopathy came a median 6.5 months before onset. Ophthalmopathy cases were set apart from stable hyperthyroidism by a 13 V-J model.

RNA transcripts provided the source from which TCR beta CDR3 regions were amplified. A first-round RT-PCR of the TCR CDR3 used the HTBI primer set. A single record per CDR3 protein comes from TCRdb applying MiXCR to the multiplex PCR reads. The repertoire holds some 770,000 distinct CDR3 sequences, with 15% to 20% as singletons. The ends were cut back, 7 bases at V and 4 bases at J, with 9 bases in the middle. The CDR3 is 13 residues long. Germline V gene sequence: CDR1 KGHDR, CDR2 SFDVKD. Diagnostic assessment was based on clinical symptoms, serum thyroxine and TRAb, thyroid ultrasound and orbital computed tomography. Extraction of PBMCs used roughly 9.4 ml of fresh peripheral blood. A word on this clonotype: Its antigen is undetermined.

The J gene is TRBJ2-2, the V gene TRBV24-1; D is unresolved. The sequencing sample was made of blood. The receptor was derived from a young man with Graves' hyperthyroidism. The CDR3 sequence: CATRATSTGELFF. DNA for the CDR3: TGTGCCACCAGGGCGACGAGCACCGGGGAGCTGTTTTTT.